This T cell receptor beta chain was obtained from a study of Graves' ophthalmopathy and Graves' hyperthyroidism. CDR1 is SGHVS and CDR2 is FNYEAQ in the germline V gene. Deletions cut 3 bases from V and 6 bases from J, with 12 bases between. The CDR3 sequence is 15 residues long. There are many counts of this clonotype. Amplification of TCR beta CDR3 regions used RNA transcripts. RT-PCR was first run with HTBI primers, then multiplex PCR in a second round. MiXCR, applied by TCRdb to the multiplex PCR reads, yields one record per CDR3 protein. The table records about 700,000 distinct CDR3 sequences, approximately 39% of them present only once.

The receptor was derived from an adult man with Graves' ophthalmopathy. V gene TRBV7-6 combines with J gene TRBJ1-6; TRBD1 might be the D (5 bases). Sequences were obtained from peripheral blood. In DNA form, the CDR3 reads TGTGCCAGCAGCTTGGGGGATGGGGCTAATTCACCCCTCCACTTT. Protein: CASSLGDGANSPLHF.